This T cell receptor beta chain derives from a study of response to subunit inactivated influenza vaccine. This CDR3 contains 17 residues. Trimming took 5 bases from V and 2 from J; bases not matched to a gene: 12. General study findings and limits: Few additional T cells are recruited per seasonal influenza vaccination, authors suggested.

This clonotype was counted a few times. What it binds is not known. Using its own MiXCR run on the RT-PCR reads, TCRdb lists one record per CDR3 protein. This table holds hundreds of thousands of distinct CDR3 sequences, less than 15% found once. V and J are TRBV12-3 or TRBV12-4 and TRBJ2-3, with 8 bases fitting TRBD1. This material consisted of PBMCs from blood, taken less than 15 days before vaccination. The TCR comes from a man in his fifties or sixties who received an inactivated influenza vaccine. The CDR3 sequence is CASSKTRDRMDTDTQYF. CDR3 DNA: TGTGCCAGCAGTAAAACCCGGGACAGGATGGACACAGATACGCAGTATTTT.